This TCR beta chain is drawn from a study of T cell responses to AZD1222 COVID-19 vaccine (dated by TCRdb to 2020 to 2022). Regarding the complete study: Because spike-specific TCR depth and breadth did not differ between the two schedules, AZD1222 recipients who got a second dose at roughly 4 weeks were pooled with those who got a second dose at roughly 12 weeks. A total of 233 trial participants underwent TCR sequencing, of whom under 220 had received two doses of AZD1222 and some 25 had received two doses of the MenACWY control vaccine. Trial participants were enrolled by age into 18-55, 56-69 and 70-plus year subgroups, with 148, 28 and 57 TCR-sequenced participants respectively.

Sample time point, as interpreted from the label and publication: baseline before first vaccination. Samples from vaccinated people were obtained from the UK trials COV001 and COV002, which included a single-blind randomized controlled phase 2/3 trial of AZD1222 (ChAdOx1 nCoV-19) in healthy adults. Trial participant PBMC samples were collected at day 0 and day 28 after the second dose for TCRbeta chain sequencing. Its CDR3 holds 15 amino acids, cysteine through phenylalanine. Only CDR3 DNA remains: 45 bases, in frame from the first base. Relative to germline, V is 4 bases shorter and J is 8 bases shorter, with 15 bases between their ends. From a lookup of the germline V gene (reference sequence), CDR1 and CDR2 are WNHNN and SYGVQD. What the work shows at the level of the full study, not this receptor alone: Conclusions about previously exposed vaccinees are limited because only 5 or 6 AZD1222 recipients were SARS-CoV-2 seropositive at baseline. The 56-69-year group was small, and its depth increase did not reach significance, likely because of low power. Reportedly, almost half of the unique spike-specific TCRs recognized epitopes lying outside the regions that are mutated in the B.1.351 and B.1.1.7 variants. Because no day 14 peak-response samples were available, repertoires were characterized only after the peak T cell response. The vaccine-associated CD4 TCRs covered the entire spike protein, and the dominant responses fell in regions 160-218 and 743-854. A significant rise in spike-specific TCR breadth and depth was observed after two AZD1222 doses relative to day 0 and relative to MenACWY recipients. Participants were mostly white British and included more females than males, and it was suggested by the authors that clonal diversity may have been underestimated.

Regarding this clone: Its antigen is still unknown. Within one base of it there is no much larger clone, and no base qualities were kept.

The CDR3 regions of human TCRbeta chains were analyzed by immunosequencing. Concerning the study's data processing: TCRs in the repertoires were matched against a reference library of SARS-CoV-2-specific TCRs that had been generated with the MIRA antigen-specificity platform. Breadth meant the fraction of unique TCRs that were SARS-CoV-2-associated, whereas depth meant the fraction of total T cells that were SARS-CoV-2-associated. Using the MIRA data, each spike-specific TCR was assigned both to the spike region to which the TCR was reactive and to a CD4 or CD8 class. Log10-transformed breadth and depth values were compared by one-way ANOVA with Sidak's multiple comparisons tests. TCRdb's version of the immuneACCESS table is confined to in-frame rearrangements and falls short of the full clone set. An unresolved V gene accounts for under half of the shortfall where checked; the remainder is of unknown origin. That table supplies the V and J calls and clone size; D and trimming were determined from the DNA. Present in this sample are 110,000 to 150,000 clones, about 92% of which were seen just once. The top ten clonotypes cover about 9.1% of the sample.

The rearranged segments are TRBV10-1 and TRBJ1-6; the D gene cannot be resolved reliably. This clonotype originated in an adult in good health. The specimen was peripheral blood, collected on day 0 of AZD1222 vaccination. The base sequence is TGCGCCAGCAGTGGGGATAAAAAGGGAGATTCACCCCTCCACTTT. Its translation is CASSGDKKGDSPLHF.